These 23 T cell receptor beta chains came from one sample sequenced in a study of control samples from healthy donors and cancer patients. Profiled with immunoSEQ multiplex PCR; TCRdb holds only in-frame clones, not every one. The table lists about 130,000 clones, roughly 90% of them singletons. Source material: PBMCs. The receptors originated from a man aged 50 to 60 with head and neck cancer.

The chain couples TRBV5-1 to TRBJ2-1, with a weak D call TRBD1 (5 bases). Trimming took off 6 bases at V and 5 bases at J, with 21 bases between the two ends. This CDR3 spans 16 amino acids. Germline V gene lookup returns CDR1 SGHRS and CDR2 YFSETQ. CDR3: CASTPLFQGANNEQFF. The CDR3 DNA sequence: TGCGCCAGCACCCCTCTCTTTCAAGGGGCAAACAATGAGCAGTTCTTC.

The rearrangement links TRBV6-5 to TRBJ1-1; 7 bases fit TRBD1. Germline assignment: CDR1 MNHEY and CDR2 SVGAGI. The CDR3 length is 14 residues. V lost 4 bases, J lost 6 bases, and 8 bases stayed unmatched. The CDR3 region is CASSFFLQGAEAFF. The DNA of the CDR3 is TGTGCCAGCAGTTTCTTTCTCCAGGGGGCTGAAGCTTTCTTT.

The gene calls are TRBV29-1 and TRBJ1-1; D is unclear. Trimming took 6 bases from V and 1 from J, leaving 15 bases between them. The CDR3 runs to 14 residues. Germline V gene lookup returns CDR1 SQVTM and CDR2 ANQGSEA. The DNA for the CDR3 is TGCAGCGTCCTTGAATCGGGTACGAACACTGAAGCTTTCTTT. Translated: CSVLESGTNTEAFF. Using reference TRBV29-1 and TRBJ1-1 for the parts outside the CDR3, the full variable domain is SAVISQKPSRDICQRGTSLTIQCQVDSQVTMMFWYRQQPGQSLTLIATANQGSEATYESGFVIDKFPISRPNLTFSTLTVSNMSPEDSSIYLCSVLESGTNTEAFFGQGTRLTVV.

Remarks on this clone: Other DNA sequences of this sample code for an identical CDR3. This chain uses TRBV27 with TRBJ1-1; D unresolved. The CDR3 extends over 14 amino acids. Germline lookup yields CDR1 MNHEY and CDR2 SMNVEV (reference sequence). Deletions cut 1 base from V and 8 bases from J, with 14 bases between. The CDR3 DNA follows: TGTGCCAGCAGTTTATACGGCGGCTCGGGCGAAGCTTTCTTT. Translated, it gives CASSLYGGSGEAFF.

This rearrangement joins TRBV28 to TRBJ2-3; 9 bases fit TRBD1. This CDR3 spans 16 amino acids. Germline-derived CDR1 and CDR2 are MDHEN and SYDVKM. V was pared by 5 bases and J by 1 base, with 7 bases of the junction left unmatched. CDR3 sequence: CASSTHRGRGTDTQYF. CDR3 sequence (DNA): TGTGCCAGCAGTACCCACAGGGGGCGCGGCACAGATACGCAGTATTTT.

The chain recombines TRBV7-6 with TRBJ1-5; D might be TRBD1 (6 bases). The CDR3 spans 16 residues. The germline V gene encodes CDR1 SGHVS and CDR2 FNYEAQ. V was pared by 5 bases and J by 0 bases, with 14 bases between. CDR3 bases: TGTGCCAGCAGCCCCACAGGGACCGGTAGCAATCAGCCCCAGCATTTT. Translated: CASSPTGTGSNQPQHF.

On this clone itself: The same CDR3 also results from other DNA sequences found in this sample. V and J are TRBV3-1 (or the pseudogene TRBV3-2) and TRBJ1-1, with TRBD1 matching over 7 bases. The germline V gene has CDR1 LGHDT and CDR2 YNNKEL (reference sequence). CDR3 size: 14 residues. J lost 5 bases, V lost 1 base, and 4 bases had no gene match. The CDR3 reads CASSQGQGWTEAFF. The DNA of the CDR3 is TGTGCCAGCAGCCAAGGACAGGGTTGGACTGAAGCTTTCTTT.

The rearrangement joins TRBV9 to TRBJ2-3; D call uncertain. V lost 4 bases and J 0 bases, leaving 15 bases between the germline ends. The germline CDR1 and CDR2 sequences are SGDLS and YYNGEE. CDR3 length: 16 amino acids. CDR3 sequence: CASSIRTGGSTDTQYF. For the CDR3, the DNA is TGTGCCAGCAGCATCAGGACGGGTGGAAGCACAGATACGCAGTATTTT. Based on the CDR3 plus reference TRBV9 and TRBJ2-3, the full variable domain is DSGVTQTPKHLITATGQRVTLRCSPRSGDLSVYWYQQSLDQGLQFLIQYYNGEERAKGNILERFSAQQFPDLHSELNLSSLELGDSALYFCASSIRTGGSTDTQYFGPGTRLTVL.

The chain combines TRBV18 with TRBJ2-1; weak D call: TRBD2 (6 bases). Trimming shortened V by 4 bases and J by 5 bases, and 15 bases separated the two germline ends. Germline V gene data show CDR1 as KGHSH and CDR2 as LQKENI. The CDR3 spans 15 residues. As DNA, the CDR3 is TGTGCCAGCTCACGGGGTATGCGGGACGACAATGAGCAGTTCTTC. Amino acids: CASSRGMRDDNEQFF.

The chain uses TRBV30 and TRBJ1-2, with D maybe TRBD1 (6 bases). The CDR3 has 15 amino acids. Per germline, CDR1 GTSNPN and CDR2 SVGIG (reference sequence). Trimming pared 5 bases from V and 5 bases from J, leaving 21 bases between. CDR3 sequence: CAWSLQSGAFYGYTF. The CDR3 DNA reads TGTGCCTGGTCCCTCCAGTCGGGGGCTTTTTATGGCTACACCTTC.

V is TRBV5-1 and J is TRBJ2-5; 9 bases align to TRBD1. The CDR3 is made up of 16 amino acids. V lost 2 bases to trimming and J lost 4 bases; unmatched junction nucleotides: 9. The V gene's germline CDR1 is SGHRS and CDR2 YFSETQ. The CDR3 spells CASSLEQGAGRETQYF. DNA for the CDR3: TGCGCCAGCAGCTTAGAACAGGGGGCGGGCAGAGAGACCCAGTACTTC.

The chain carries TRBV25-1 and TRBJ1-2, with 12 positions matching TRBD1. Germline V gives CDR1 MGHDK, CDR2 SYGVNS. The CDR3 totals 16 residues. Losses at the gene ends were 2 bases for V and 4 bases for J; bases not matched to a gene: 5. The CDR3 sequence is CASSEGGTGGTYGYTF. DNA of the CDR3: TGTGCCAGCAGTGAAGGAGGGACAGGGGGCACCTATGGCTACACCTTC.

The CDR3 is CASRDRGREKLFF. In DNA, the CDR3 is TGTGCCAGCAGGGACAGGGGGAGAGAAAAACTGTTTTTT. The genes are TRBV2 and TRBJ1-4; 10 positions agree with TRBD1. The CDR3 runs 13 residues. V lost 6 bases, J lost 8 bases, and 3 bases stayed unmatched. In germline, CDR1 is SNHLY, CDR2 FYNNEI. Together with reference TRBV2 and TRBJ1-4, the CDR3 gives the full variable domain: EPEVTQTPSHQVTQMGQEVILRCVPISNHLYFYWYRQILGQKVEFLVSFYNNEISEKSEIFDDQFSVERPDGSNFTLKIRSTKLEDSAMYFCASRDRGREKLFFGSGTQLSVL.

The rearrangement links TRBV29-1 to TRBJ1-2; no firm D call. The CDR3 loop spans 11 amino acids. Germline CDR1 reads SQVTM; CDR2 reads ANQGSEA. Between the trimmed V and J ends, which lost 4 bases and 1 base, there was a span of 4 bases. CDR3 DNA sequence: TGCAGCGTTGGAAGTAACTATGGCTACACCTTC. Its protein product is CSVGSNYGYTF. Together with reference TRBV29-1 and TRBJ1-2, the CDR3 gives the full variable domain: SAVISQKPSRDICQRGTSLTIQCQVDSQVTMMFWYRQQPGQSLTLIATANQGSEATYESGFVIDKFPISRPNLTFSTLTVSNMSPEDSSIYLCSVGSNYGYTFGSGTRLTVV.

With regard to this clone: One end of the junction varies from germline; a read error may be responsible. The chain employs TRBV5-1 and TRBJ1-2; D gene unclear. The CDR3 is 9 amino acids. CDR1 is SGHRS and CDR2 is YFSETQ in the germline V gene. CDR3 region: CASSRGRGF. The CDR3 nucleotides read TGCGCCAGCAGCCGTGGACGGGGTTTC.

CDR3: CASSPRGQVSYEQYF. The CDR3 DNA sequence: TGTGCCAGCAGCCCAAGGGGACAGGTCTCCTACGAGCAGTACTTC. This chain joins TRBV5-5 and TRBJ2-7; the match to TRBD1 covers 8 bases. The germline V gene encodes CDR1 SGHKS and CDR2 YYEKEE (reference sequence). Trimming cost V 4 bases and J 0 bases; bases outside gene matches: 6. The CDR3 runs 15 residues.

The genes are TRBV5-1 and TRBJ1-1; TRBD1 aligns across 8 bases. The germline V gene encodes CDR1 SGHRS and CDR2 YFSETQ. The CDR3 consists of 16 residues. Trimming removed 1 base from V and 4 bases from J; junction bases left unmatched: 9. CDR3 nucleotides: TGCGCCAGCAGCTTGAATCCCCGCACAGGGGGCACTGAAGCTTTCTTT. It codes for CASSLNPRTGGTEAFF. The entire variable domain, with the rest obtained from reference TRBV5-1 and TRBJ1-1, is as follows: KAGVTQTPRYLIKTRGQQVTLSCSPISGHRSVSWYQQTPGQGLQFLFEYFSETQRNKGNFPGRFSGRQFSNSRSEMNVSTLELGDSALYLCASSLNPRTGGTEAFFGQGTRLTVV.

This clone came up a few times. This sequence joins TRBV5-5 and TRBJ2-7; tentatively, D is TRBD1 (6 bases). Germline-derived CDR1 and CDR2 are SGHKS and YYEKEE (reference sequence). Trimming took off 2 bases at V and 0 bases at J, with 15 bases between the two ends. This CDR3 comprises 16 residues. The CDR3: CASSFVPQGSSYEQYF. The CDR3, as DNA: TGTGCCAGCAGCTTCGTGCCCCAGGGGAGCTCCTACGAGCAGTACTTC. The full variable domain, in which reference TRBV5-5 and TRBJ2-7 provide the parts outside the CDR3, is DAGVTQSPTHLIKTRGQQVTLRCSPISGHKSVSWYQQVLGQGPQFIFQYYEKEERGRGNFPDRFSARQFPNYSSELNVNALLLGDSALYLCASSFVPQGSSYEQYFGPGTRLTVT.

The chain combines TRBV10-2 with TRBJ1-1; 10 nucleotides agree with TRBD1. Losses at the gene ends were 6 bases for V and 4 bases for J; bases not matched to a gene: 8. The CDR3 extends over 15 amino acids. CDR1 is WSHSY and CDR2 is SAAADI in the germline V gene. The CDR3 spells CASSQDRGRVTEAFF. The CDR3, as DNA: TGCGCCAGCAGCCAAGACAGGGGGCGCGTCACTGAAGCTTTCTTT.

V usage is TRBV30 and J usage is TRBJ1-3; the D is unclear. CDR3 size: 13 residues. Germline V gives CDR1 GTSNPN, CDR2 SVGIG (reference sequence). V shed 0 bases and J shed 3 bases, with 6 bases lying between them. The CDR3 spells CAWSVLVGNTIYF. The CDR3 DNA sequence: TGTGCCTGGAGTGTACTGGTTGGAAACACCATATATTTT.

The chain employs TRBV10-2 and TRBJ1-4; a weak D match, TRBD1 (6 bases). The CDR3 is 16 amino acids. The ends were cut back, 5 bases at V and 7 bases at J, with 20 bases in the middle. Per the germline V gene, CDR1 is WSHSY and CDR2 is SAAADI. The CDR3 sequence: CASSSIGGANVEKLFF. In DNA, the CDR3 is TGCGCCAGCAGTTCGATTGGGGGGGCAAACGTTGAAAAACTGTTTTTT.

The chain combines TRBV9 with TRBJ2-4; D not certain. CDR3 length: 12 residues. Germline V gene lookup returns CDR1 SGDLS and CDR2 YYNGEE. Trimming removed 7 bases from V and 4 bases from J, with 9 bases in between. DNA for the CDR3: TGTGCCAGCGGGCAAGGAAAAAACATTCAGTACTTC. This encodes CASGQGKNIQYF.

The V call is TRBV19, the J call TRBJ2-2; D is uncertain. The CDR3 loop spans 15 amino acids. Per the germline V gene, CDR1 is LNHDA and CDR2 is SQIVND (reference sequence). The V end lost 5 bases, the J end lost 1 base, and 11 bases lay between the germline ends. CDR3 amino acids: CASSWVAGNTGELFF. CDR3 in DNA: TGTGCCAGTAGTTGGGTCGCAGGGAACACCGGGGAGCTGTTTTTT. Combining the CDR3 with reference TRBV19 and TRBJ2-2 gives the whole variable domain DGGITQSPKYLFRKEGQNVTLSCEQNLNHDAMYWYRQDPGQGLRLIYYSQIVNDFQKGDIAEGYSVSREKKESFPLTVTSAQKNPTAFYLCASSWVAGNTGELFFGEGSRLTVL.